This T cell receptor (beta chain) was documented in a study of CD8+ T cells in alopecia areata. V was pared by 5 bases and J by 3 bases, with 7 bases of the junction left unmatched. This CDR3 comprises 14 residues. From germline, CDR1 is MDHEN and CDR2 SYDVKM. Study results and limitations: Higher clonality than in normal scalp was seen in lesional scalp, especially alopecia totalis/universalis.

Following RNA extraction, reverse transcription yielded cDNA that acted as the sequencing template. Measured with immunoSEQ multiplex PCR; TCRdb has only the in-frame clones, and not every one. The table records approximately 89,000 clones, 51% of them present only once. In this sample, this clone turned up a few times. Its target is not known. The study team obtained lesional scalp punch biopsies and peripheral blood from alopecia areata patients. Sorted out of PBMCs were CD4+ T cells and CD8+ T cells. This chain joins TRBV28 and TRBJ2-7; 7 bases line up with TRBD1. Source material: NKG2D-high CD8+ T cells sorted from blood. This sequence originates from a human donor with alopecia areata. CDR3 sequence reads: CASSPRGQDYEQYF. The CDR3 nucleotides are TGTGCCAGCAGTCCTCGAGGACAGGACTACGAGCAGTACTTC.